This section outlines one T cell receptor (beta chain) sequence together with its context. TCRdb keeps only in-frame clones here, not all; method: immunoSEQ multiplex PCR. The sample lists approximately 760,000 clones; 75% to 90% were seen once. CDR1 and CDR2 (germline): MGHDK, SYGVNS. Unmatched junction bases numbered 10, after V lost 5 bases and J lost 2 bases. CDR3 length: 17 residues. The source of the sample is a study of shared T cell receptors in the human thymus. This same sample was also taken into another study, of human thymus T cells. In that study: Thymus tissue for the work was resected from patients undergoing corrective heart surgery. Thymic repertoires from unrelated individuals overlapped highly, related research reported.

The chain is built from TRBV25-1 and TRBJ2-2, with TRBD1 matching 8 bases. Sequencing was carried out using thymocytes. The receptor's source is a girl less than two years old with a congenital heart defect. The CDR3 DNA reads TGTGCCAGCAGTACCGGACAGGGACCCTCAAACACCGGGGAGCTGTTTTTT. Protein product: CASSTGQGPSNTGELFF.